A selection of T cell receptor beta chains follows, all from one sample in a study of blood T cell repertoires in COVID-19. Measured with immunoSEQ multiplex PCR; TCRdb has only the in-frame clones, and not every one. In the table there are under 80,000 clones, more than 65% of which are singletons. Sequenced sample: peripheral blood. These TCRs come from a man aged 45-65 years with acute or convalescent COVID-19. Each CDR3 is given with its conserved first and last residue. A D gene is named only where the DNA matches it firmly. Not all rows give a size; the values are once, few, many and, for expanded clones, a class.

CASSAVGQGLEKLFF,TGTGCCAGTAGTGCCGTCGGACAGGGTCTCGAAAAACTGTTTTTT,TRBV19,TRBJ1-4,.,TRBD1
CASSSGGIQAHEQYF,TGTGCCAGCAGCTCGGGAGGAATCCAGGCCCACGAGCAGTACTTC,TRBV7-2,TRBJ2-7,.,TRBD2
CASRREAYNEQFF,TGCGCCAGCAGGCGGGAAGCCTACAATGAGCAGTTCTTC,TRBV5-1,TRBJ2-1,.,.
CASSPPAGELFF,TGTGCCAGCAGTCCTCCCGCCGGGGAGCTGTTTTTT,TRBV12-3/TRBV12-4,TRBJ2-2,.,.
CASRQGGTEAFF,TGTGCCAGCAGACAGGGGGGGACTGAAGCTTTCTTT,TRBV12-3/TRBV12-4,TRBJ1-1,.,TRBD1
CASSLEPGQRYTEAFF,TGTGCCAGCAGTTTAGAGCCGGGACAGCGTTACACTGAAGCTTTCTTT,TRBV27,TRBJ1-1,.,TRBD1
CASSRGTGKTGELFF,TGTGCCAGCAGCCGCGGGACAGGGAAAACCGGGGAGCTGTTTTTT,TRBV5-6,TRBJ2-2,.,TRBD1
CASSQGQGWNQPQHF,TGTGCCAGCAGCCAAGGACAGGGATGGAATCAGCCCCAGCATTTT,TRBV7-2,TRBJ1-5,.,TRBD1
CASSQDGIPRGGTEAFF,TGCGCCAGCAGCCAAGATGGGATTCCCAGGGGAGGGACTGAAGCTTTCTTT,TRBV4-1,TRBJ1-1,.,.
CASSMGRDQPQHF,TGTGCCAGTAGTATGGGCAGGGATCAGCCCCAGCATTTT,TRBV19,TRBJ1-5,few,.
CASSLPGFHQPQHF,TGTGCCAGTAGTTTACCAGGGTTCCATCAGCCCCAGCATTTT,TRBV19,TRBJ1-5,.,.
CASSQERGGYNEQFF,TGTGCCAGCAGCCAAGAGCGGGGGGGCTACAATGAGCAGTTCTTC,TRBV4-2,TRBJ2-1,few,TRBD2
CASSFQGSNTEAFF,TGCGCCAGCAGCTTTCAGGGCTCGAACACTGAAGCTTTCTTT,TRBV5-1,TRBJ1-1,.,.
CASSQRGGYTF,TGTGCCAGCAGCCAACGGGGAGGCTACACCTTC,TRBV28,TRBJ1-2,few,.
CASSLGDRVSNQPQHF,TGTGCCAGCAGCTTAGGCGACAGGGTAAGCAATCAGCCCCAGCATTTT,TRBV7-2,TRBJ1-5,.,TRBD1
CASSPLYPRDRGVNEQFF,TGTGCCAGCAGCCCCTTATACCCCCGGGACAGGGGAGTAAATGAGCAGTTCTTC,TRBV3-1/TRBV3-2,TRBJ2-1,.,TRBD1
CATSRRGGEYGYTF,TGTGCCACCAGCAGAAGGGGCGGGGAATATGGCTACACCTTC,TRBV15,TRBJ1-2,.,.
CASRPRGPRDNYGYTF,TGTGCCAGCAGACCGAGGGGGCCCAGGGATAACTATGGCTACACCTTC,TRBV28,TRBJ1-2,.,TRBD1
CAWSHPGQANEKLFF,TGTGCCTGGAGCCACCCGGGACAGGCTAATGAAAAACTGTTTTTT,TRBV30,TRBJ1-4,.,TRBD1
CATRQGAYNTEAFF,TGTGCCACCCGACAGGGGGCGTACAACACTGAAGCTTTCTTT,TRBV15,TRBJ1-1,.,TRBD1
CASSLRRGLAGETQYF,TGTGCCAGCAGCTTAAGGAGGGGACTAGCGGGTGAGACCCAGTACTTC,TRBV11-3,TRBJ2-5,.,TRBD2
CATSLERGNGNEQFF,TGTGCCACGTCGCTGGAGCGGGGGAATGGCAATGAGCAGTTCTTC,TRBV7-2,TRBJ2-1,.,TRBD2
CASSLSASNTEAFF,TGTGCCAGCAGCCTCTCAGCGTCCAACACTGAAGCTTTCTTT,TRBV11-3,TRBJ1-1,.,.
CASSPWADSSAKNIQYF,TGTGCCAGCAGTCCGTGGGCGGACAGTTCAGCCAAAAACATTCAGTACTTC,TRBV27,TRBJ2-4,.,.
CASSVNVITPGLTDTQYF,TGTGCCAGCAGTGTCAACGTCATTACTCCGGGACTGACAGATACGCAGTATTTT,TRBV25-1,TRBJ2-3,.,.
CASSQQLGGSTEAFF,TGTGCCAGCAGCCAGCAGTTGGGCGGGTCCACTGAAGCTTTCTTT,TRBV5-4,TRBJ1-1,.,.
CASSTTGQGVSGYTF,TGTGCCAGCAGTACCACGGGACAGGGGGTTAGTGGCTACACCTTC,TRBV28,TRBJ1-2,.,TRBD1
CASSPISRDRRPYEQYF,TGTGCCAGCAGTCCCATTTCCCGGGACAGGCGCCCCTACGAGCAGTACTTC,TRBV11-2,TRBJ2-7,.,TRBD1
CASSLAGGLDTIYF,TGCGCCAGCAGCTTGGCAGGGGGATTGGACACCATATATTTT,TRBV5-1,TRBJ1-3,once,TRBD1
CASSQDTQSNQPQHF,TGCGCCAGCAGCCAAGATACCCAGAGCAATCAGCCCCAGCATTTT,TRBV4-3,TRBJ1-5,.,.
CASSPGTGNNYGYTF,TGTGCCAGCAGCCCCGGGACAGGCAACAACTATGGCTACACCTTC,TRBV11-2,TRBJ1-2,.,TRBD1
CASSVASGGVSGELFF,TGTGCCAGCAGCGTAGCGAGCGGGGGAGTTTCCGGGGAGCTGTTTTTT,TRBV9,TRBJ2-2,.,TRBD2
CASSIRDRNYGYTF,TGTGCCAGTAGTATTCGGGACAGGAACTATGGCTACACCTTC,TRBV19,TRBJ1-2,once,TRBD1
CASSSSGLAEQYF,TGTGCCAGCAGCTCCAGTGGACTAGCGGAACAGTACTTC,TRBV5-6,TRBJ2-7,.,TRBD2
CASSPTSGDYNEQFF,TGTGCCAGCTCACCGACTAGCGGGGATTACAATGAGCAGTTCTTC,TRBV18,TRBJ2-1,.,TRBD2
CASSSYSGSSYNEQFF,TGTGCCAGCAGTTCATATAGCGGGAGTTCCTACAATGAGCAGTTCTTC,TRBV27,TRBJ2-1,.,TRBD2
CASTLGFSYSGNTIYF,TGTGCCAGCACCCTCGGGTTTTCGTACTCTGGAAACACCATATATTTT,TRBV7-6,TRBJ1-3,.,.
CASSIAGGSYNEQFF,TGTGCCAGTAGTATAGCGGGAGGCTCCTACAATGAGCAGTTCTTC,TRBV19,TRBJ2-1,.,TRBD2
CASSLGGSSDEQYF,TGTGCCAGCAGTCTGGGGGGGTCCTCGGACGAGCAGTACTTC,TRBV6-5,TRBJ2-7,once,TRBD2
CASSLVGTFNTGELFF,TGTGCCAGCAGCTTAGTAGGGACTTTTAACACCGGGGAGCTGTTTTTT,TRBV7-9,TRBJ2-2,.,.
CASSEGFGKLAYNEQFF,TGTGCCAGCAGTGAAGGTTTCGGAAAACTAGCCTACAATGAGCAGTTCTTC,TRBV6-1,TRBJ2-1,.,.